These 21 T cell receptor beta chains were all obtained from the same sample, sequenced in a study of vaccination and CD4 T cells after COVID-19. Cultured CD4+ T-cell DNA underwent Oncomine TCR Beta short-read sequencing. TCRdb passed the PCR reads through MiXCR, listing each CDR3 protein once. The sample consists of over 10,000 distinct CDR3 sequences, around three fifths of them appearing once. Antigens for these TCRs are unknown. Treatment reported: approximately 9-day PBMC culture with coronavirus spike peptide pools or control peptides (ViraFEST assay). Sequencing was performed on CD4+ T cells from blood, cultured in vitro. These receptors were obtained from a human donor who had recovered from COVID-19.

V usage is TRBV5-1 and J usage is TRBJ2-5; no firm D call. Germline-derived CDR1 and CDR2 are SGHRS and YFSETQ. The CDR3 covers 13 residues. Trimming took off 2 bases at V and 1 base at J, with 6 bases between the two ends. CDR3 amino acids: CASSLHLQETQYF. DNA for the CDR3: TGCGCCAGCAGCTTACACCTCCAAGAGACCCAGTACTTC. Using reference TRBV5-1 and TRBJ2-5 for the parts outside the CDR3, the full variable domain is KAGVTQTPRYLIKTRGQQVTLSCSPISGHRSVSWYQQTPGQGLQFLFEYFSETQRNKGNFPGRFSGRQFSNSRSEMNVSTLELGDSALYLCASSLHLQETQYFGPGTRLLVL.

CDR3 bases: TGTGCCAGTAGTATTGTCGCCGGGACAGGGGACACTGAAGCTTTCTTT. Encoded protein: CASSIVAGTGDTEAFF. The chain carries TRBV19 and TRBJ1-1; TRBD1 agrees at 10 bases. The length of the CDR3 is 16 residues. J gave up 3 bases and V 3 bases, and 7 bases lay outside the gene matches. CDR1 LNHDA and CDR2 SQIVND come from the germline V gene (reference sequence).

This chain uses TRBV7-3 with TRBJ2-3, with TRBD2 matching over 7 bases. CDR3 size: 15 residues. CDR1 SGHTA and CDR2 FQGTGA come from the germline V gene. V trimming: 1 base; J trimming: 0 bases; junction bases outside the gene matches: 1. The CDR3 DNA is TGTGCCAGCAGCTTAAGTAGCGGGAGCACAGATACGCAGTATTTT. Residues: CASSLSSGSTDTQYF.

This chain joins TRBV7-2 and TRBJ2-2; TRBD1 matches at 7 bases. After removal of 5 bases from V and 6 bases from J, the junction contained 6 bases not matched to a gene. The CDR3 has 14 amino acids. Looked up from germline, CDR1 is SGHTA and CDR2 is FQGNSA. CDR3 DNA: TGTGCCAGCAGCCTCGACAGGGCTCCCGGGGAGCTGTTTTTT. Translation: CASSLDRAPGELFF.

In this sample, this clonotype turned up a few times. The chain recombines TRBV7-2 with TRBJ1-5; weak D call: TRBD1 (6 bases). This CDR3 region has 15 residues. Trimming removed 5 bases at V and 8 bases at J, with 19 bases between. Per germline, CDR1 SGHTA and CDR2 FQGNSA. Here the CDR3 DNA reads TGTGCCAGCAGCCAGGACAGTCATGGGTTAGAGCCCCAGCATTTT. Its translation: CASSQDSHGLEPQHF.

This chain connects TRBV11-1 to TRBJ1-1; TRBD1 matches 8 bases. This CDR3 spans 14 amino acids. Per the germline V gene, CDR1 is SGHAT and CDR2 is FQDESV (reference sequence). Trimming took 3 bases from V and 1 from J; bases not matched to a gene: 1. The CDR3 sequence is CASSFGQGNTEAFF. Written as DNA, the CDR3 is TGTGCCAGCAGCTTCGGACAGGGGAACACTGAAGCTTTCTTT.

The V and J genes are TRBV6-2 or TRBV6-3 and TRBJ2-1, with 8 positions matching TRBD2. This CDR3 contains 14 residues. V trimming: 8 bases; J trimming: 5 bases; junction bases outside the gene matches: 8. The germline gives CDR1 MNHEY, CDR2 SVGEGT. The CDR3 DNA reads as TGTGCCAGCCGGGAGGGTGGATACAACAATGAGCAGTTCTTC. Translating gives CASREGGYNNEQFF.

This chain joins TRBV20-1 and TRBJ2-7, with D perhaps given as TRBD1 or TRBD2 (5 bases each). V lost 6 bases to trimming and J lost 5 bases, with 14 bases between them. The CDR3 is 12 residues long. Germline CDR1 is DFQATT and CDR2 is SNEGSKA (reference sequence). This CDR3 is CSAPRGPHEQYF. The DNA for the CDR3 is TGCAGTGCCCCCCGGGGCCCCCACGAGCAGTACTTC.

The chain joins TRBV6-1 to TRBJ2-1; 7 positions agree with TRBD1. The DNA end lines up better with TRBJ2-7; the J call may be wrong. CDR1 is MNHNS and CDR2 is SASEGT in the germline V gene. This CDR3 comprises 14 residues. CDR3 bases: TGTGCCAGCAGTCGCGACAGGGCTGTCCACGAGCAGTACTTC. Its protein product is CASSRDRAVHEQYF.

The chain couples TRBV27 to TRBJ2-7; 11 bases agree with TRBD2. V gave up 0 bases and J gave up 0 bases; unmatched junction bases: 1. Per germline, CDR1 MNHEY and CDR2 SMNVEV (reference sequence). The CDR3 contains 16 residues. The CDR3 nucleotides are TGTGCCAGCAGTTTATCTCTAGCGGGAGGCTCCTACGAGCAGTACTTC. Encoded protein: CASSLSLAGGSYEQYF.

The chain combines TRBV7-9 with TRBJ1-2; 7 nucleotides align to TRBD1. This CDR3 comprises 16 residues. V lost 5 bases and J lost 2; bases outside the gene matches: 11. The germline CDR1 and CDR2 sequences are SEHNR and FQNEAQ (reference sequence). CDR3 in DNA: TGTGCCAGCAGCCGCGCGACGGGGACAGAGAACTATGGCTACACCTTC. This gives the protein CASSRATGTENYGYTF.

J is TRBJ2-2 and V is TRBV20-1; D uncertain. The CDR3 is made up of 13 amino acids. The germline V gene has CDR1 DFQATT and CDR2 SNEGSKA (reference sequence). V was cut by 3 bases and J by 6 bases, with 11 bases left in between. The chain's CDR3 is CSARGRWAGELFF. CDR3 bases: TGCAGTGCTAGGGGTCGGTGGGCCGGGGAGCTGTTTTTT.

This clonotype was found a few times. This chain joins TRBV7-9 and TRBJ2-2; TRBD1 matches 9 bases. CDR3 length: 17 residues. V gave up 4 bases and J gave up 6 bases; unmatched junction bases: 12. Looked up from germline, CDR1 is SEHNR and CDR2 is FQNEAQ (reference sequence). CDR3 sequence (DNA): TGTGCCAGCAGCTGGGCCCCGACAGGGGGTATCTCCGGGGAGCTGTTTTTT. Its translation: CASSWAPTGGISGELFF.

This chain uses TRBV30 with TRBJ2-7, with TRBD1 as a possible D gene (6 bases). The CDR3 has 13 residues. V was shortened by 2 bases and J by 6 bases, with 14 bases between the two germline ends. Germline-derived CDR1 and CDR2 are GTSNPN and SVGIG (reference sequence). The CDR3 coding sequence is TGTGCCTGGAGTCAGGGTCCAGGGGCCGAGCAGTACTTC. It is translated as CAWSQGPGAEQYF.

This chain joins TRBV7-2 and TRBJ2-3; D is undetermined. The ends were cut back, 1 base at V and 5 bases at J, with 1 base in the middle. Germline CDR1 SGHTA, CDR2 FQGNSA. The CDR3 length is 11 residues. CDR3 residues: CASSLEDTQYF. CDR3 nucleotides: TGTGCCAGCAGCTTAGAAGATACGCAGTATTTT.

The rearrangement uses TRBV5-4 and TRBJ2-1; D is tentatively TRBD1 or TRBD2 (6 bases each). Germline CDR1 is SGHNT and CDR2 is YYREEE (reference sequence). This CDR3 is built from 16 residues. Trimming took off 5 bases at V and 0 bases at J, with 15 bases between the two ends. The CDR3: CASREGGLGSYNEQFF. The CDR3 DNA follows: TGTGCCAGCAGAGAAGGGGGGCTTGGCTCCTACAATGAGCAGTTCTTC.

This clonotype came up once. The rearrangement joins TRBV20-1 to TRBJ2-1; TRBD2 agrees at 9 bases. With 5 bases clipped from V and 6 bases from J, the junction kept 5 bases outside the gene matches. Germline CDR1 DFQATT, CDR2 SNEGSKA (reference sequence). This CDR3 contains 13 residues. In DNA form, the CDR3 reads TGCAGTGCTGAACTAGCGGGTTCCAATGAGCAGTTCTTC. Amino acid sequence: CSAELAGSNEQFF.

In this sample, this clonotype turned up a few times. The V gene is TRBV6-5, the J gene TRBJ2-7, with 9 nucleotides matching TRBD1. Germline assignment: CDR1 MNHEY and CDR2 SVGAGI. CDR3 size: 15 residues. After removal of 2 bases from V and 5 bases from J, the junction contained 7 bases not matched to a gene. CDR3 sequence reads: CASSYNRDRVNEQYF. DNA for the CDR3: TGTGCCAGCAGTTACAATAGGGACAGGGTCAACGAGCAGTACTTC.

The V call is TRBV6-2 or TRBV6-3, the J call TRBJ2-7; D may match TRBD1 or TRBD2 (6 bases each). The CDR3 has 11 residues. V was pared by 8 bases and J by 6 bases, with 11 bases between. Per germline, CDR1 MNHEY and CDR2 SVGEGT. The CDR3: CASRGGLEQYF. DNA of the CDR3: TGTGCCAGCCGTGGGGGGCTCGAGCAGTACTTC.

The V and J genes are TRBV9 and TRBJ2-5, with D maybe TRBD2 (6 bases). In germline, CDR1 is SGDLS, CDR2 YYNGEE. Deletions cut 0 bases from V and 5 bases from J, with 17 bases between. The CDR3 runs 16 residues. The CDR3 here is CASSVGVRRGGETQYF. As DNA, the CDR3 is TGTGCCAGCAGCGTAGGTGTGAGGCGGGGCGGCGAGACCCAGTACTTC.

The table lists this clonotype with a few counts. The chain is built from TRBV7-2 and TRBJ2-2; D is uncertain. The CDR3 covers 15 residues. The germline CDR1 and CDR2 sequences are SGHTA and FQGNSA. The ends were cut back, 3 bases at V and 1 base at J, with 9 bases in the middle. The CDR3 DNA sequence: TGTGCCAGCAGCTTTAGGACGCTGAACACCGGGGAGCTGTTTTTT. It codes for CASSFRTLNTGELFF.